This entry lists 30 T cell receptor beta chains sequenced from one sample in a study of molecular identifiers for immune sequencing clone quantification. TCRdb re-called the PCR reads with MiXCR, one entry per CDR3 protein. This sample yields about 300,000 distinct CDR3 sequences, of which around a fifth are seen a single time; approximately 0.84% belongs to the top ten. Sequencing was carried out using naive CD8+ T cells from blood, with Jurkat cell RNA spiked in. This sample's subset: FACS-sorted CD8+CD4-CCR7+CD45RA+ naive T cells. The source is a human donor in good health. Some libraries in this study had Jurkat cell RNA spiked in.

In this sample, this clonotype turned up many times. The chain couples TRBV11-2 to TRBJ2-3, with TRBD2 matching 7 bases. CDR3 length equals 18 residues. Per the germline V gene, CDR1 is SGHAT and CDR2 is FQNNGV. With 3 bases clipped from V and 1 base from J, the junction kept 13 bases outside the gene matches. As DNA, the CDR3 is TGTGCCAGCAGCTTTGCCCGATTAGCGGGCTGGGGCACAGATACGCAGTATTTT. As protein: CASSFARLAGWGTDTQYF. The whole variable domain, remainder taken from reference TRBV11-2 and TRBJ2-3, is EAGVAQSPRYKIIEKRQSVAFWCNPISGHATLYWYQQILGQGPKLLIQFQNNGVVDDSQLPKDRFSAERLKGVDSTLKIQPAKLEDSAVYLCASSFARLAGWGTDTQYFGPGTRLTVL.

This clonotype was observed many times. In DNA, the CDR3 is TGTGCCAGCAGCTCCCTCCAGGGAGGCAGTGGCTACACCTTC. Its protein product is CASSSLQGGSGYTF. The chain is built from TRBV7-2 and TRBJ1-2, with a weak D call TRBD1 (5 bases). The CDR3 extends over 14 amino acids. Germline CDR1 is SGHTA and CDR2 is FQGNSA. Trimming removed 4 bases at V and 7 bases at J, with 16 bases between.

The V call is TRBV27, the J call TRBJ1-5, with D unresolved. CDR3 length: 15 amino acids. CDR1 MNHEY and CDR2 SMNVEV come from the germline V gene (reference sequence). Deletions cut 0 bases from V and 2 bases from J, with 8 bases between. In DNA, the CDR3 is TGTGCCAGCAGTTTATCGAGTCGGGGCAATCAGCCCCAGCATTTT. Translating it yields CASSLSSRGNQPQHF.

In its sample, this clonotype was seen many times. This chain connects TRBV13 to TRBJ2-7; 8 bases align to TRBD1. CDR1 is PRHDT, CDR2 FYEKMQ, per germline (reference sequence). This CDR3 has 15 amino acids. V gave up 7 bases and J gave up 3 bases; unmatched junction bases: 11. Written as DNA, the CDR3 is TGTGCCAGCACCTTGTCTTCAGGGGGCGGCTACGAGCAGTACTTC. Protein: CASTLSSGGGYEQYF.

This clonotype was seen ten or more times. The chain combines TRBV20-1 with TRBJ2-7; D unclear. The germline V gene has CDR1 DFQATT and CDR2 SNEGSKA (reference sequence). The ends were cut back, 0 bases at V and 4 bases at J, with 7 bases in the middle. The CDR3 spans 12 residues. The CDR3 region is CSARELKYEQYF. The CDR3 nucleotides read TGCAGTGCTAGAGAACTTAAGTACGAGCAGTACTTC.

This clonotype was seen repeatedly, ten times or more. This sequence joins TRBV6-2 or TRBV6-3 and TRBJ1-1; D is unresolved. The CDR3 contains 13 residues. The V end lost 3 bases, the J end lost 1 base, and 6 bases lay between the germline ends. Germline V lookup: CDR1 MNHEY, CDR2 SVGEGT. The chain's CDR3 is CASSYSANTEAFF. In DNA form, the CDR3 reads TGTGCCAGCAGTTATTCGGCGAACACTGAAGCTTTCTTT.

This clonotype was detected ten times or more. The genes are TRBV28 and TRBJ2-6; 9 nucleotides align to TRBD1. CDR1 and CDR2 (germline): MDHEN, SYDVKM. The CDR3 totals 17 residues. Trimming took 6 bases from V and 1 from J; bases not matched to a gene: 7. In DNA, the CDR3 is TGTGCCAGCAGAAGGCGGGACAGGGATTCTGGGGCCAACGTCCTGACTTTC. Translating gives CASRRRDRDSGANVLTF.

At least ten counts were recorded for this clonotype. The chain carries TRBV12-3 or TRBV12-4 and TRBJ2-1; maybe TRBD1 (5 bases). Trimming removed 10 bases from V and 3 bases from J, with 10 bases in between. This CDR3 has 12 amino acids. This chain's CDR3 is CAIETDYNEQFF. The CDR3 nucleotides read TGTGCCATCGAGACAGACTACAATGAGCAGTTCTTC.

This clonotype appeared many times. A read error may produce the germline difference seen at one junction end. The gene calls are TRBV20-1 and TRBJ1-1; 9 bases match TRBD1. There are 18 residues in the CDR3. Germline-derived CDR1 and CDR2 are DFQATT and SNEGSKA (reference sequence). The DNA of the CDR3 is TGCAGTGCCAGAGATCGGGGACAGGGTGTTTGGTTGGTCACTGAAGCTTTCTTT. It yields the protein CSARDRGQGVWLVTEAFF.

At least ten counts were recorded for this clonotype. V is TRBV6-1 and J is TRBJ2-6, with D perhaps matching TRBD1 (6 bases). Trimming cost V 10 bases and J 0 bases, with 22 bases left between them. This CDR3 is 18 amino acids long. Germline CDR1 is MNHNS and CDR2 is SASEGT. CDR3 DNA: TGTGCCACCCTCCCCTGGACAGTTGAATTCTCTGGGGCCAACGTCCTGACTTTC. It specifies CATLPWTVEFSGANVLTF.

The chain combines TRBV7-9 with TRBJ2-1, with D maybe TRBD2 (6 bases). Looked up from germline, CDR1 is SEHNR and CDR2 is FQNEAQ (reference sequence). Trimming stripped 7 bases from V and 9 bases from J, with 19 bases between. The CDR3 has 14 amino acids. The CDR3 bases are TGTGCCAGCACCGACCGGGGTGTGGGGGGTGAGCAGTTCTTC. Amino acid sequence: CASTDRGVGGEQFF. Combining the CDR3 with reference TRBV7-9 and TRBJ2-1 gives the whole variable domain DTGVSQNPRHKITKRGQNVTFRCDPISEHNRLYWYRQTLGQGPEFLTYFQNEAQLEKSRLLSDRFSAERPKGSFSTLEIQRTEQGDSAMYLCASTDRGVGGEQFFGPGTRLTVL.

This clonotype was counted many times. The chain joins TRBV5-6 to TRBJ2-3, with D perhaps given as TRBD1 or TRBD2 (5 bases each). The CDR3 covers 15 residues. Germline CDR1 and CDR2: SGHDT and YYEEEE. The V gene lost 4 bases and the J gene lost 0 bases, with 12 bases spanning the gap. CDR3 protein: CASSEQDLSTDTQYF. The DNA for the CDR3 is TGTGCCAGCAGCGAACAGGACTTGAGCACAGATACGCAGTATTTT. The full variable domain, completed using reference TRBV5-6 and TRBJ2-3, is DAGVTQSPTHLIKTRGQQVTLRCSPKSGHDTVSWYQQALGQGPQFIFQYYEEEERQRGNFPDRFSGHQFPNYSSELNVNALLLGDSALYLCASSEQDLSTDTQYFGPGTRLTVL.

In regard to this clonotype: This may stem from a read error, because a much larger clone lies one nucleotide away. The rearrangement uses TRBV12-3 or TRBV12-4 and TRBJ1-4; D is possibly TRBD1 (5 bases). The CDR3 totals 13 residues. The CDR3, as DNA: TGTGCCAGCAGGCGGACGGGACGGGAAAAACTGCTTTTT. Its protein product is CASRRTGREKLLF.

Remarks on this clonotype: This may come from a read error, since a much larger clone is one base off. The gene calls are TRBV9 and TRBJ2-1; D is undetermined. CDR3 length: 15 amino acids. Trimming removed 0 bases at V and 5 bases at J, with 12 bases between. Germline V lookup: CDR1 SGDLS, CDR2 YYNGEE. The CDR3 DNA is TGTGCCAGCAGCGTAGGCGAGAGAAGCGACAATGAGCAGTTCTTC. It is translated as CASSVGERSDNEQFF.

This clonotype came up many times. The chain employs TRBV20-1 and TRBJ2-7; 8 bases match TRBD1. Germline trimming cut 7 bases from V and 2 bases from J; bases unmatched to any gene: 10. The CDR3 loop spans 14 amino acids. Germline lookup yields CDR1 DFQATT and CDR2 SNEGSKA (reference sequence). In DNA form, the CDR3 reads TGCAGTGTTCCCGCGGGACAGGCAACCTACGAGCAGTACTTC. This translates into CSVPAGQATYEQYF.

Of note for this clonotype: A read error is possible here, since a much larger clone lies one base away. The gene calls are TRBV12-3 or TRBV12-4 and TRBJ2-7, with a tentative D call TRBD1 (6 bases). The CDR3 has 14 amino acids. This chain's CDR3 is CARSLSPQGYEQYF. CDR3 sequence (DNA): TGTGCCCGCAGTTTAAGTCCGCAGGGGTACGAGCAGTACTTC.

This clonotype came up many times. The CDR3 DNA reads as TGTGCCAGCAGAAAACCCGGGGGACACCAGAACACTGAAGCTTTCTTT. It translates to CASRKPGGHQNTEAFF. The V gene is TRBV7-9, the J gene TRBJ1-1, with D perhaps TRBD1 (6 bases). V was shortened by 6 bases and J by 1 base, with 18 bases between the two germline ends. This CDR3 region has 16 residues. Germline CDR1 is SEHNR and CDR2 is FQNEAQ (reference sequence).

This clonotype was observed at least ten times. The chain couples TRBV28 to TRBJ2-4; TRBD1 agrees at 9 bases. Unmatched junction bases numbered 4, after V lost 7 bases and J lost 3 bases. Per germline, CDR1 MDHEN and CDR2 SYDVKM. The CDR3 loop spans 14 amino acids. Here the CDR3 reads CASNRGQGKNIQYF. CDR3 DNA: TGTGCCAGCAACAGGGGGCAAGGCAAAAACATTCAGTACTTC.

This clonotype was counted ten times or more. The chain couples TRBV24-1 to TRBJ2-3; TRBD1 matches at 9 bases. The germline gives CDR1 KGHDR, CDR2 SFDVKD. This CDR3 contains 13 residues. J gave up 3 bases and V 10 bases, and 4 bases lay outside the gene matches. Written as DNA, the CDR3 is TGTGCCACGAGAGGACAGGGGACAGATACGCAGTATTTT. Its translation is CATRGQGTDTQYF.

This clonotype has ten or more counts. The gene calls are TRBV4-1 and TRBJ2-2; D remains ambiguous. The CDR3 sequence is 13 residues long. The V end lost 0 bases, the J end lost 4 bases, and 3 bases lay between the germline ends. Per the germline V gene, CDR1 is MGHRA and CDR2 is YSYEKL. The CDR3 here is CASSQEVTGELFF. CDR3 coding DNA: TGCGCCAGCAGCCAAGAAGTCACCGGGGAGCTGTTTTTT.

This clonotype came up many times. This chain connects TRBV5-6 to TRBJ1-1; possible D gene TRBD1, 5 bases. The ends were cut back, 4 bases at V and 7 bases at J, with 11 bases in the middle. CDR1 and CDR2 (germline): SGHDT, YYEEEE. CDR3 size: 12 residues. CDR3 region: CASSQGPGEAFF. CDR3 coding DNA: TGTGCCAGCAGCCAGGGCCCCGGTGAAGCTTTCTTT.

This clonotype was seen at least ten times. The chain carries TRBV4-2 and TRBJ1-1; no firm D call. V lost 1 base, J lost 6 bases, and 3 bases lay in between. CDR3 length: 11 amino acids. Germline loops: CDR1 LGHNA, CDR2 YNFKEQ. The CDR3 DNA sequence: TGTGCCAGCAGCCAAGGACCTGAAGCTTTCTTT. Translating it yields CASSQGPEAFF.

This clonotype was seen a handful of times. The gene calls are TRBV4-1 and TRBJ1-1, with D unresolved. V was clipped by 1 base and J by 4 bases, with 10 bases between them. This CDR3 comprises 14 residues. Germline lookup yields CDR1 MGHRA and CDR2 YSYEKL. CDR3 sequence reads: CASSQAKGGTEAFF. The CDR3, as DNA: TGCGCCAGCAGCCAAGCGAAGGGCGGCACTGAAGCTTTCTTT.

In its sample, this clonotype was seen many times. The rearrangement joins TRBV9 to TRBJ2-1; D possibly corresponds to TRBD2 (6 bases). CDR3 length: 16 amino acids. Germline V gives CDR1 SGDLS, CDR2 YYNGEE. The V gene lost 4 bases and the J gene lost 0 bases, with 14 bases spanning the gap. The CDR3, as DNA: TGTGCCAGCAGCCGGGGCGGGGATAGCTCCTACAATGAGCAGTTCTTC. The encoded protein is CASSRGGDSSYNEQFF.

The rearrangement uses TRBV6-5 and TRBJ2-3; the match to TRBD1 covers 9 bases. Germline V gene sequence: CDR1 MNHEY, CDR2 SVGAGI. The CDR3 spans 16 residues. J was trimmed by 1 base and V by 4 bases; bases with no gene match: 6. The CDR3 is CASSLIRTGGTDTQYF. Written as DNA, the CDR3 is TGTGCCAGCAGTTTGATTCGGACAGGGGGCACAGATACGCAGTATTTT.

About this clonotype itself: A much larger clone differs by one base, so this may be a read error. The chain carries TRBV27 and TRBJ2-2, with 11 bases lining up with TRBD2. Germline V CDR1 and CDR2: MNHEY, SMNVEV (reference sequence). After removal of 5 bases from V and 7 bases from J, the junction contained 15 bases not matched to a gene. This CDR3 spans 18 amino acids. CDR3 protein: CASSDATSGGLYGGELFF. The CDR3 nucleotides are TGTGCCAGCAGTGACGCTACTAGCGGGGGCCTCTACGGCGGGGAGCTGTTTTTT.

On this clonotype: This may arise from a read error, as a much more abundant clone is one base away. This sequence joins TRBV6-5 and TRBJ2-6, with unresolved D. The CDR3 length is 16 residues. Germline CDR1 and CDR2: MNHEY and SVGAGI. The CDR3 DNA sequence: TGTGCCAACAGTTACGTTTGGGGCTCTGGGGCCAACGTCCTGACTTTC. It is translated as CANSYVWGSGANVLTF.

This clonotype was seen many times. The gene calls are TRBV9 and TRBJ1-2; 10 bases match TRBD1. The germline CDR1 and CDR2 sequences are SGDLS and YYNGEE. This CDR3 has 14 amino acids. V lost 4 bases, J lost 7 bases, and 7 bases stayed unmatched. CDR3 bases: TGTGCCAGCAGCCCAGACAGGGGGCGGGCTGGCTACACCTTC. Translation gives CASSPDRGRAGYTF.

This clonotype was counted between two and nine times. This chain uses TRBV11-2 with TRBJ2-7; D might be TRBD2 (6 bases). This CDR3 contains 14 residues. Germline loops: CDR1 SGHAT, CDR2 FQNNGV. The ends were cut back, 2 bases at V and 3 bases at J, with 11 bases in the middle. The CDR3 sequence: CASSLSAGHYEQYF. Here the CDR3 DNA reads TGTGCCAGCAGCTTATCGGCGGGGCACTACGAGCAGTACTTC. Complete variable domain (other parts from reference TRBV11-2 and TRBJ2-7): EAGVAQSPRYKIIEKRQSVAFWCNPISGHATLYWYQQILGQGPKLLIQFQNNGVVDDSQLPKDRFSAERLKGVDSTLKIQPAKLEDSAVYLCASSLSAGHYEQYFGPGTRLTVT.

About this clonotype itself: This may arise from a read error, as a much more abundant clone is one base away. The CDR3 region has the DNA TGTGCCAGCGGCCCCATGAACAATGAGCAGTTCTTC. It codes for CASGPMNNEQFF. V gene TRBV7-2 combines with J gene TRBJ2-1, with D unresolved. CDR1 SGHTA and CDR2 FQGNSA come from the germline V gene. Trimming took off 8 bases at V and 5 bases at J, with 10 bases between the two ends. The CDR3 has 12 amino acids.